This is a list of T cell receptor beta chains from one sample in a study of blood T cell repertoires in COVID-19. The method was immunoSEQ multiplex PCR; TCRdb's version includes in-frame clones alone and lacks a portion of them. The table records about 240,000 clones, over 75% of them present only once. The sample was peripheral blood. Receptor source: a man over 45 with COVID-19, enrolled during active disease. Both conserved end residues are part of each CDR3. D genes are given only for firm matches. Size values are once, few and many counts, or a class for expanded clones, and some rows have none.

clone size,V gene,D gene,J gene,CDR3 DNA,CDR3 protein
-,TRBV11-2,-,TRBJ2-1,TGTGCCAGCAGCTTCACTACAGGGTATGAGCAGTTCTTC,CASSFTTGYEQFF
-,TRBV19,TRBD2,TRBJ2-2,TGTGCCAGTAGTACCGGCGGGGGTACCGGGGAGCTGTTTTTT,CASSTGGGTGELFF
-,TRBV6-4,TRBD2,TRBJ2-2,TGTGCCAGCACGATCCCTCTTCCGGGGGGGGGCACCGGGGAGCTGTTTTTT,CASTIPLPGGGTGELFF
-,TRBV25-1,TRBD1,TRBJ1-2,TGTGCCAGCAGTGACGGGACAGGAATCTATGGCTACACCTTC,CASSDGTGIYGYTF
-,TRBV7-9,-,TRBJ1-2,TGTGCCAGCAGCTCGGGACAAACGAACTATGGCTACACCTTC,CASSSGQTNYGYTF
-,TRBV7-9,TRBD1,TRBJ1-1,TGTGCCAGCAGACAGGGGGCCGTCACTGAAGCTTTCTTT,CASRQGAVTEAFF
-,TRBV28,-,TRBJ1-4,TGTGCCAGCAGTTTTTTCGATGAAAAACTGTTTTTT,CASSFFDEKLFF
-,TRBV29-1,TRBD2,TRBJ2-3,TGCAGCGTTGAAGGCGGGAGGCGCACAGATACGCAGTATTTT,CSVEGGRRTDTQYF
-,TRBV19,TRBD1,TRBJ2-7,TGTGCCAGTAGTATTCGCGGGACAGGGGGTGGAAGTCGGCGGGGGACCTACGAGCAGTACTTC,CASSIRGTGGGSRRGTYEQYF
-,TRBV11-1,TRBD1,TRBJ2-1,TGTGCCAGCAGCCCACAGGGGGGCTCCTACAATGAGCAGTTCTTC,CASSPQGGSYNEQFF
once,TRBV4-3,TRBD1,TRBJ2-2,TGCGCCAGCAGCCAAGTAGAGGGGGCGCTGACCGGGGAGCTGTTTTTT,CASSQVEGALTGELFF
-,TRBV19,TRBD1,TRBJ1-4,TGTGCCAGTAGCCTAACACAGGGGCGACAATCGGAACTGTTTTTT,CASSLTQGRQSELFF
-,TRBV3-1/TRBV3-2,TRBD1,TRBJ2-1,TGTGCCAGCAGCTTTGGACAGGGCGGTGAGCAGTTCTTC,CASSFGQGGEQFF
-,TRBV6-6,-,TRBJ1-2,TGTGCCAGCAGTTACTCTAATGCGGGGGGCTCCTATGGCTACACCTTC,CASSYSNAGGSYGYTF
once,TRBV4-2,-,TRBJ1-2,TGTGCCAGCAGCCAAGAACGGGCGGGGTTGCTGAATGGCTACACCTTC,CASSQERAGLLNGYTF
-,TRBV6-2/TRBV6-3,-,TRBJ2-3,TGTGCCAGCAGTAGAGCGGCGGATACGCAGTATTTT,CASSRAADTQYF
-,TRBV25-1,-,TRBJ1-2,TGTGCCAGCAGCCCCAACTCTCCCTTAGGCTACACCTTC,CASSPNSPLGYTF
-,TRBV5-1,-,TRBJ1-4,TGCGCCAGCAGCTTGGGGACGGAGGGGCGTGAAAAACTGTTTTTT,CASSLGTEGREKLFF
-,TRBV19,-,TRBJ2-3,TGTGCCAGTAGTACGGACTGGGCAACAGATACGCAGTATTTT,CASSTDWATDTQYF
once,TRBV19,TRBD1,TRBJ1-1,TGTGCCAGTAGTACTCGAACAGGGGTTATCACTGAAGCTTTCTTT,CASSTRTGVITEAFF
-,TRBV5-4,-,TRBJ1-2,TGTGCCAGCAGATCCTCGCGGGGCCTCAACTATGGCTACACCTTC,CASRSSRGLNYGYTF
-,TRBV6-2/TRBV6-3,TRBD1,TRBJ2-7,TGTGCCAGCAGTGATTCCGGGACAGGGGCCTACGAGCAGTACTTC,CASSDSGTGAYEQYF
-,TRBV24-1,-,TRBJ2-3,TGTGCCACCAGTGATCGAACTTCAGGGCCCCGCACAGATACGCAGTATTTT,CATSDRTSGPRTDTQYF
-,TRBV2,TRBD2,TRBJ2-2,TGTGCCAGCACACTAGCGAGAAACACCGGGGAGCTGTTTTTT,CASTLARNTGELFF
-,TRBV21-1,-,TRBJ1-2,TGTGCCAGCATCCTTGACATCCACCAATATGGCTACACCTTC,CASILDIHQYGYTF
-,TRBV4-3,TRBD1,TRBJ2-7,TGCGCCAGCAGCCAAGATTTGGCGGCAGGGGGCGACGAGCAGTACTTC,CASSQDLAAGGDEQYF
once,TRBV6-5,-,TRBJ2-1,TGTGCCAGCAGAAAATCCACACCGGGACACGGGCAGTTCTTC,CASRKSTPGHGQFF